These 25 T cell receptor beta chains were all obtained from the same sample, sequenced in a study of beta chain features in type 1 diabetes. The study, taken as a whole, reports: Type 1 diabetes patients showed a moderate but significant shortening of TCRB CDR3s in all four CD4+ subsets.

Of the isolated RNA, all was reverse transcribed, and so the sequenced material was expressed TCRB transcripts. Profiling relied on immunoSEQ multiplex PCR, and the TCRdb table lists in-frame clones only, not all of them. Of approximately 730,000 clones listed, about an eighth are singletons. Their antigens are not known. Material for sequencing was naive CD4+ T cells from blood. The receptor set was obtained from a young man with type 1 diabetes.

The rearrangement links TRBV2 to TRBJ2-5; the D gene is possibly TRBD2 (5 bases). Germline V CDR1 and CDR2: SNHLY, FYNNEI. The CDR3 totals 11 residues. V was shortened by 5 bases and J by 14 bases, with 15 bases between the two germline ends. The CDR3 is CASSKDSVPYF. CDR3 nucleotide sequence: TGTGCCAGCAGTAAGGACTCGGTTCCATACTTC. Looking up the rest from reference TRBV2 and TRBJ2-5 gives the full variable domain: EPEVTQTPSHQVTQMGQEVILRCVPISNHLYFYWYRQILGQKVEFLVSFYNNEISEKSEIFDDQFSVERPDGSNFTLKIRSTKLEDSAMYFCASSKDSVPYFGPGTRLLVL.

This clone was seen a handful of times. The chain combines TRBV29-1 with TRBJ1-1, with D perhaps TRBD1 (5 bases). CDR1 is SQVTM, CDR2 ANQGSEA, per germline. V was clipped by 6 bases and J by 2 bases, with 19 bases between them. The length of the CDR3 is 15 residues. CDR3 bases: TGCAGCGTCGCCGCTCGGTGGGGGATAAACACTGAAGCTTTCTTT. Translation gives CSVAARWGINTEAFF.

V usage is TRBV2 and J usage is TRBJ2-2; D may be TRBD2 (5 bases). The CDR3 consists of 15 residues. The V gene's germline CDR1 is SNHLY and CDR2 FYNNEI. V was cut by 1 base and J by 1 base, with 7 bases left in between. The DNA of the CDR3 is TGTGCCAGCAGTGAAGGGGCGGGGAACACCGGGGAGCTGTTTTTT. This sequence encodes CASSEGAGNTGELFF.

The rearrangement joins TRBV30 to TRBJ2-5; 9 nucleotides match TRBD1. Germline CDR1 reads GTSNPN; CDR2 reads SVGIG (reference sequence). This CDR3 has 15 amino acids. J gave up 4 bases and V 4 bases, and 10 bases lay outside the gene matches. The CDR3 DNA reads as TGTGCCTGGATGGACCTACAGGGGGCAGGAGAGACCCAGTACTTC. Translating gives CAWMDLQGAGETQYF. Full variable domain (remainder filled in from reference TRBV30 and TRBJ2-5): SQTIHQWPATLVQPVGSPLSLECTVEGTSNPNLYWYRQAAGRGLQLLFYSVGIGQISSEVPQNLSASRPQDRQFILSSKKLLLSDSGFYLCAWMDLQGAGETQYFGPGTRLLVL.

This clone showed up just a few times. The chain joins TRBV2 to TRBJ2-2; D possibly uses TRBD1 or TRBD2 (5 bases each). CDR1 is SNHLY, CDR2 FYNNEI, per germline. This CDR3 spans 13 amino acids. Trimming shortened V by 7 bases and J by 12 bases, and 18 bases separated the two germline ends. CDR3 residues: CASTLNGGWQLFF. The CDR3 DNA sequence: TGTGCCAGCACCCTAAATGGGGGTTGGCAGCTGTTTTTT.

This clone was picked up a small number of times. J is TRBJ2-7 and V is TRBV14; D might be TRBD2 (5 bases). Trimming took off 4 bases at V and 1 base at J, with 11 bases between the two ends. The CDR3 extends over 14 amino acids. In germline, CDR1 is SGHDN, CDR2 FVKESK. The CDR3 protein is CASSRTDSSYEQYF. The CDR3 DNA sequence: TGTGCCAGCAGCCGAACGGACTCATCCTACGAGCAGTACTTC.

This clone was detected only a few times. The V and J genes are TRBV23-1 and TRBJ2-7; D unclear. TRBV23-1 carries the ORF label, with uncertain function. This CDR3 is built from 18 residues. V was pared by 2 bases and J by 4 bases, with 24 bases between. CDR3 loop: CASSQGAGKASFCYEQYF. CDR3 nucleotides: TGCGCCAGCAGTCAAGGCGCCGGCAAGGCCTCATTCTGTTACGAGCAGTACTTC.

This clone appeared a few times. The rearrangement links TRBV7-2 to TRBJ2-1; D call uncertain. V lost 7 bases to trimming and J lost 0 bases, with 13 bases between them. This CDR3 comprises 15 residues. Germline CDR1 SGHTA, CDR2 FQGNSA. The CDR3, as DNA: TGTGCCAGCAACACAGCGATTCACTCCTACAATGAGCAGTTCTTC. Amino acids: CASNTAIHSYNEQFF.

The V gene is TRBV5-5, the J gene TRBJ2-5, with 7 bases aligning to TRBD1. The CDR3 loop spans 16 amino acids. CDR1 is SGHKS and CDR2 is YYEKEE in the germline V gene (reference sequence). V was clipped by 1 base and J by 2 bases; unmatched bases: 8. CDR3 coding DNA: TGTGCCAGCAGCTTGCGGTTTCTGGGACAGCAAGAGACCCAGTACTTC. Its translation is CASSLRFLGQQETQYF.

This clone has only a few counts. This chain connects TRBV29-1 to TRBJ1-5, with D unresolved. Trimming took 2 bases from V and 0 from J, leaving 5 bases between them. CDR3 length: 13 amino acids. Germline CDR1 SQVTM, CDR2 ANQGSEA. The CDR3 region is CSVELDSNQPQHF. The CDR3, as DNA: TGCAGCGTTGAACTAGATAGCAATCAGCCCCAGCATTTT.

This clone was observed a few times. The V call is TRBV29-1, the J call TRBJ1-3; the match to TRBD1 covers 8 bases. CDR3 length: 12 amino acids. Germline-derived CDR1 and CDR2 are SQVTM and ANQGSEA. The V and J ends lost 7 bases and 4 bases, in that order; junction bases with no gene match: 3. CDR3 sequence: CSAWTGGNTIYF. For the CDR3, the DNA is TGCAGCGCCTGGACAGGGGGAAACACCATATATTTT.

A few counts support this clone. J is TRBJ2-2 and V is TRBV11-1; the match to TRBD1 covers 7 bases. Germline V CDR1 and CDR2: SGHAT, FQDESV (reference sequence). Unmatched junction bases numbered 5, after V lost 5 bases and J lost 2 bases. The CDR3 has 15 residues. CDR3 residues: CASSARQGNTGELFF. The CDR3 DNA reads TGTGCCAGCAGCGCCAGACAGGGTAACACCGGGGAGCTGTTTTTT.

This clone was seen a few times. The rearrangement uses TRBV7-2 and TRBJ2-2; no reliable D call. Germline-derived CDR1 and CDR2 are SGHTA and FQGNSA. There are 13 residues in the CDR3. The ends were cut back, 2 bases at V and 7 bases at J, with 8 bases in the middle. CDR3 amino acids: CASSLHRGGELFF. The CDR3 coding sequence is TGTGCCAGCAGCTTACATCGTGGCGGGGAGCTGTTTTTT.

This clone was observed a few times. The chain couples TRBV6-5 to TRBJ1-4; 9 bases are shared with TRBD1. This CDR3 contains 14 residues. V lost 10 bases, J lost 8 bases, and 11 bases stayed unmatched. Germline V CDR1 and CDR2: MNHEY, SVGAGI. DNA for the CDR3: TGTGCCACTGGGTGGGACAGGGTTATAGAAAAACTGTTTTTT. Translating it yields CATGWDRVIEKLFF.

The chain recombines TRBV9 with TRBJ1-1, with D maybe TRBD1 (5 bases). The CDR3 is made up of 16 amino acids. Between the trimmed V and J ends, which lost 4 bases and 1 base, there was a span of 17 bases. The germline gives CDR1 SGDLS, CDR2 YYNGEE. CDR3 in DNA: TGTGCCAGCAGCCCATCCCGGGGGGGGTGGAACACTGAAGCTTTCTTT. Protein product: CASSPSRGGWNTEAFF.

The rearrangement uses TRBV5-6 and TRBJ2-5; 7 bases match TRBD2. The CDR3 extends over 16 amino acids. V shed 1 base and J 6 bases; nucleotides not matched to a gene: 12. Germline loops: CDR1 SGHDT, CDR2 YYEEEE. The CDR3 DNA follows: TGTGCCAGCAGCTTGTTGTTACCTAGCGGTAGGAAGACCCAGTACTTC. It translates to CASSLLLPSGRKTQYF. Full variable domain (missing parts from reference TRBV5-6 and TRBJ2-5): DAGVTQSPTHLIKTRGQQVTLRCSPKSGHDTVSWYQQALGQGPQFIFQYYEEEERQRGNFPDRFSGHQFPNYSSELNVNALLLGDSALYLCASSLLLPSGRKTQYFGPGTRLLVL.

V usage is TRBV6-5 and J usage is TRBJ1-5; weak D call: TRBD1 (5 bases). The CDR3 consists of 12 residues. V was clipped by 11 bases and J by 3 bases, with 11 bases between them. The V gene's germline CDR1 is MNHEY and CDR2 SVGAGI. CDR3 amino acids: CASGRANQPQHF. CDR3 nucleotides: TGTGCCTCAGGCAGGGCCAATCAGCCCCAGCATTTT.

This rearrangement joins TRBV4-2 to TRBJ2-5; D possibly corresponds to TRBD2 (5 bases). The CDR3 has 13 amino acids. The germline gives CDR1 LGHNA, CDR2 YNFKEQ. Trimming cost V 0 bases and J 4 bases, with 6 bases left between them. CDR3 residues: CASSQDGGETQYF. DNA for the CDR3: TGTGCCAGCAGCCAAGACGGAGGAGAGACCCAGTACTTC.

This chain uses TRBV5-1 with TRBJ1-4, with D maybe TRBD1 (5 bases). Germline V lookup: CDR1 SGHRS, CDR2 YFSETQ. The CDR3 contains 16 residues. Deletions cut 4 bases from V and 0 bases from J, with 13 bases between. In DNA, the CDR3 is TGCGCCAGCAGCCGAACAGGACTCGCAACTAATGAAAAACTGTTTTTT. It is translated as CASSRTGLATNEKLFF.

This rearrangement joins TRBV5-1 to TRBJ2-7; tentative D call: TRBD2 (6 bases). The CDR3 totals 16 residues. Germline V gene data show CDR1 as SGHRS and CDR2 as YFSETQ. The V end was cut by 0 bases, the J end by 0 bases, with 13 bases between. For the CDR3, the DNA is TGCGCCAGCAGCTTGGCTGGCGGGATGAGCTCCTACGAGCAGTACTTC. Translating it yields CASSLAGGMSSYEQYF.

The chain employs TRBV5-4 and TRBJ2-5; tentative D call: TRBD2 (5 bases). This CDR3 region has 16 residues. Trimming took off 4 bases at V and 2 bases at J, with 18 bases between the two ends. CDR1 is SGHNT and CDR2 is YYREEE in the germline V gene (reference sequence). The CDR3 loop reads CASSPGGPLIQETQYF. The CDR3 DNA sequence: TGTGCCAGCAGCCCCGGAGGTCCACTCATTCAAGAGACCCAGTACTTC.

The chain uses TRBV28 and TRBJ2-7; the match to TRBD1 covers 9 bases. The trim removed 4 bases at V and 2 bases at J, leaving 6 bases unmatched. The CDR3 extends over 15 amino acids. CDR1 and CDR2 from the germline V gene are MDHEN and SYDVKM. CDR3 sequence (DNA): TGTGCCAGCAGTTCTCCGGGACAGGGCCCCTACGAGCAGTACTTC. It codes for CASSSPGQGPYEQYF.

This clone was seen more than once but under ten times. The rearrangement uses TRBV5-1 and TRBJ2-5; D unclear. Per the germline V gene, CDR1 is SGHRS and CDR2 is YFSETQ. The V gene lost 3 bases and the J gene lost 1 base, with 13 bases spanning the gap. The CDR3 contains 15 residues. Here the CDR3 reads CASSSNWVSQETQYF. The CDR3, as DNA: TGCGCCAGCAGCTCCAACTGGGTTTCCCAAGAGACCCAGTACTTC.

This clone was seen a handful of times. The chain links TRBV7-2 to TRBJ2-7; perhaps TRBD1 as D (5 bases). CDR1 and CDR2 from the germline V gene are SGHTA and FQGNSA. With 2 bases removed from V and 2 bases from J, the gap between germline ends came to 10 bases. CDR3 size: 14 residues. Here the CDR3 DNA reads TGTGCCAGCAGCTTAACCCAGGGTGCCTACGAGCAGTACTTC. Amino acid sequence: CASSLTQGAYEQYF.

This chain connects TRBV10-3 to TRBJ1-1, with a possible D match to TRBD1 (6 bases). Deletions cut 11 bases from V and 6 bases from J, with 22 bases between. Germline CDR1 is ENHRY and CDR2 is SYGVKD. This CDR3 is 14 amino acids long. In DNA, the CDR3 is TGTGCCGCAACCCGGGAGACAGGTGGGGCTGAAGCTTTCTTT. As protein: CAATRETGGAEAFF.